A single sample gave rise to the 29 T cell receptor beta chains below, sequenced in a study of CD8+ T cells in alopecia areata. Treatment defined: oral pan-JAK inhibitor, 5-10 mg twice daily. It was cDNA, reverse transcribed from extracted RNA, that served as the sequencing template. Produced via immunoSEQ multiplex PCR; TCRdb's table is partial and in-frame only. This table holds about 290,000 clones, nearly 60% found once. Here the sequenced sample was CD4+ T cells sorted from blood, taken at week 24, from a patient treated with tofacitinib. The origin of the receptors is a human donor with alopecia areata.

This CDR3 is CASSGLAGVSTDTQYF. In DNA, the CDR3 is TGTGCCAGCAGTGGACTAGCGGGGGTTAGCACAGATACGCAGTATTTT. The chain has TRBV2 and TRBJ2-3, with 12 bases lining up with TRBD2. The CDR3 extends over 16 amino acids. From germline, CDR1 is SNHLY and CDR2 FYNNEI. J was trimmed by 0 bases and V by 4 bases; bases with no gene match: 2.

Concerning this clone: The junction departs from germline at one end; a sequencing error may be responsible. The CDR3 coding sequence is TGTGCCAGCTCACCACTCGCCGGGGGCAAGCAGCCCCAGCATTTT. It codes for CASSPLAGGKQPQHF. V and J are TRBV18 and TRBJ1-5; tentative D call: TRBD1 (6 bases). Germline V gene data show CDR1 as KGHSH and CDR2 as LQKENI. The CDR3 covers 15 residues.

The chain recombines TRBV5-4 with TRBJ1-2; TRBD1 aligns across 9 bases. V gave up 4 bases and J gave up 3 bases; unmatched junction bases: 13. CDR3 length: 17 amino acids. From germline, CDR1 is SGHNT and CDR2 YYREEE (reference sequence). The CDR3 nucleotides read TGTGCCAGCAGCCAGGACATCCCGGGACAGGGATACTATGGCTACACCTTC. It codes for CASSQDIPGQGYYGYTF. The full variable domain, with the rest looked up from reference TRBV5-4 and TRBJ1-2, is ETGVTQSPTHLIKTRGQQVTLRCSSQSGHNTVSWYQQALGQGPQFIFQYYREEENGRGNFPPRFSGLQFPNYSSELNVNALELDDSALYLCASSQDIPGQGYYGYTFGSGTRLTVV.

This clone was seen a handful of times. The chain couples TRBV29-1 to TRBJ1-1; D might be TRBD1 (5 bases). The CDR3 loop spans 16 amino acids. Trimming removed 6 bases at V and 1 base at J, with 21 bases between. Germline V gene lookup returns CDR1 SQVTM and CDR2 ANQGSEA. The CDR3 protein is CSVPTLRGPGNTEAFF. The CDR3 DNA follows: TGCAGCGTGCCAACCCTTAGGGGTCCCGGGAACACTGAAGCTTTCTTT. The full variable domain, in which reference TRBV29-1 and TRBJ1-1 provide the parts outside the CDR3, is SAVISQKPSRDICQRGTSLTIQCQVDSQVTMMFWYRQQPGQSLTLIATANQGSEATYESGFVIDKFPISRPNLTFSTLTVSNMSPEDSSIYLCSVPTLRGPGNTEAFFGQGTRLTVV.

The chain has TRBV6-1 and TRBJ2-5, with D possibly matching TRBD1 (6 bases). In germline, CDR1 is MNHNS, CDR2 SASEGT. V shed 3 bases and J shed 7 bases, with 12 bases lying between them. The CDR3 has 13 residues. For the CDR3, the DNA is TGTGCCAGCAGTGAGGGACAAAGAGGGACCCAGTACTTC. Amino acids: CASSEGQRGTQYF.

This chain joins TRBV28 and TRBJ2-5; 8 positions match TRBD1. CDR3 length equals 13 residues. V dropped 6 bases and J dropped 5; count of bases not matched to a gene: 5. Germline CDR1 is MDHEN and CDR2 is SYDVKM. DNA of the CDR3: TGTGCCAGCAGCAGACAGGGGTTTGAGACCCAGTACTTC. Protein: CASSRQGFETQYF.

The chain carries TRBV7-2 and TRBJ2-3, with D possibly TRBD1 on 6 matching bases. CDR3 length: 16 amino acids. CDR1 is SGHTA and CDR2 is FQGNSA in the germline V gene. Between the trimmed V and J ends, which lost 3 bases and 2 bases, there was a span of 15 bases. The CDR3 DNA reads TGTGCCAGCAGCTTGCAACCCGACAGGTCCACAGATACGCAGTATTTT. As protein: CASSLQPDRSTDTQYF.

CDR3 nucleotides: TGTGCCAGCAGTTATCTACCCGGGGATTCACCCCTCCACTTT. Translation: CASSYLPGDSPLHF. The chain couples TRBV6-5 to TRBJ1-6, with D hard to call. V lost 3 bases and J lost 8, with 11 bases in between. This CDR3 contains 14 residues. Germline V CDR1 and CDR2: MNHEY, SVGAGI.

This clone was counted only a few times. The chain employs TRBV10-3 and TRBJ2-4, with 7 positions matching TRBD2. V shed 2 bases and J 6 bases; nucleotides not matched to a gene: 13. This CDR3 comprises 17 residues. The germline CDR1 and CDR2 sequences are ENHRY and SYGVKD. CDR3 amino acids: CAISEEGRPGGLNIQYF. The CDR3 bases are TGTGCCATCAGTGAGGAGGGCAGACCGGGGGGTTTAAACATTCAGTACTTC.

The CDR3, as DNA: TGTGCCAGCAGCTTGGAGAGCACAGATACGCAGTATTTT. It yields the protein CASSLESTDTQYF. The chain recombines TRBV5-4 with TRBJ2-3; no firm D call. The CDR3 is made up of 13 amino acids. CDR1 and CDR2 from the germline V gene are SGHNT and YYREEE (reference sequence). Trimming removed 0 bases at V and 0 bases at J, with 2 bases between. Drawing the rest from reference TRBV5-4 and TRBJ2-3, the complete variable domain is ETGVTQSPTHLIKTRGQQVTLRCSSQSGHNTVSWYQQALGQGPQFIFQYYREEENGRGNFPPRFSGLQFPNYSSELNVNALELDDSALYLCASSLESTDTQYFGPGTRLTVL.

This clone appeared a few times. The genes are TRBV29-1 and TRBJ2-3; D uncertain. Trimming took 4 bases from V and 5 from J, leaving 10 bases between them. Per germline, CDR1 SQVTM and CDR2 ANQGSEA. This CDR3 has 12 residues. CDR3 DNA sequence: TGCAGCGTTGGGGCAGTCGTAGATACGCAGTATTTT. It is translated as CSVGAVVDTQYF.

V gene TRBV27 combines with J gene TRBJ1-5; 8 bases map to TRBD1. The CDR3 sequence is 16 residues long. After removal of 6 bases from V and 0 bases from J, the junction contained 7 bases not matched to a gene. Germline assignment: CDR1 MNHEY and CDR2 SMNVEV (reference sequence). CDR3 in DNA: TGTGCCAGCAGGCCGGAACAGGGGGTTAGCAATCAGCCCCAGCATTTT. It specifies CASRPEQGVSNQPQHF.

On this clone itself: This likely comes from a read error, as the CDR3 has no conserved phenylalanine or tryptophan at its end. It is unclear where the CDR3 begins or ends on the DNA, so no DNA is shown, and the CDR3 is as TCRdb lists it. The chain couples TRBV30 to TRBJ2-4; the D call of TRBD1 is as the table states it, not checked on the DNA. The germline V gene encodes CDR1 GTSNPN and CDR2 SVGIG (reference sequence). The CDR3 has 12 residues if both end residues are counted. CDR3 in amino acids: CAWSGAGRLLGI.

The V and J genes are TRBV29-1 and TRBJ2-7; D not resolved. Trimming pared 6 bases from V and 5 bases from J, leaving 8 bases between. The CDR3 length is 10 residues. Germline assignment: CDR1 SQVTM and CDR2 ANQGSEA. CDR3 bases: TGCAGCGTCCAGACCCACGAGCAGTACTTC. Translation: CSVQTHEQYF.

In DNA, the CDR3 is TGTGCCAGCAGTTTCACACAGGGACTTGAAGCTTTCTTT. It encodes CASSFTQGLEAFF. The gene calls are TRBV27 and TRBJ1-1; weak D call: TRBD1 (6 bases). Germline lookup yields CDR1 MNHEY and CDR2 SMNVEV (reference sequence). This CDR3 has 13 amino acids. Trimming removed 3 bases from V and 7 bases from J, with 12 bases in between.

In this sample, this clone turned up a few times. This rearrangement joins TRBV10-3 to TRBJ1-1; tentatively, D is TRBD1 (5 bases). This CDR3 contains 14 residues. V was pared by 4 bases and J by 6 bases, with 15 bases between. Germline CDR1 and CDR2: ENHRY and SYGVKD. CDR3 region: CAISVRGVSAEAFF. The CDR3 nucleotides read TGTGCCATCAGTGTGCGGGGGGTGTCTGCTGAAGCTTTCTTT.

This clone was observed a few times. The chain's CDR3 is CASRPTPGRGTDTQYF. Written as DNA, the CDR3 is TGCGCCAGCAGGCCCACCCCGGGCAGGGGCACAGATACGCAGTATTTT. The chain recombines TRBV23-1 with TRBJ2-3, with TRBD1 as a possible D gene (5 bases). TRBV23-1 is classed as an ORF, of uncertain function. This CDR3 has 16 amino acids. Trimming shortened V by 6 bases and J by 1 base, and 17 bases separated the two germline ends.

This chain connects TRBV5-1 to TRBJ2-7, with TRBD1 as a possible D gene (6 bases). The CDR3 totals 16 residues. V was shortened by 5 bases and J by 2 bases, with 20 bases between the two germline ends. Germline lookup yields CDR1 SGHRS and CDR2 YFSETQ. CDR3: CASRSSTGTRTYEQYF. CDR3 coding DNA: TGCGCCAGCAGAAGCTCAACCGGGACACGCACCTACGAGCAGTACTTC.

The V and J genes are TRBV7-2 and TRBJ1-2, with a tentative D call TRBD1 (6 bases). The CDR3 runs to 16 residues. CDR1 is SGHTA, CDR2 FQGNSA, per germline. The V end lost 1 base, the J end lost 7 bases, and 19 bases lay between the germline ends. The CDR3 reads CASSLVRGAELVGYTF. The DNA for the CDR3 is TGTGCCAGCAGCTTAGTTCGGGGGGCGGAGTTAGTTGGCTACACCTTC.

The rearrangement joins TRBV5-1 to TRBJ2-5; possibly TRBD1 for D (5 bases). The CDR3 is made up of 14 amino acids. Trimming took 0 bases from V and 4 from J, leaving 10 bases between them. Germline V gene data show CDR1 as SGHRS and CDR2 as YFSETQ. The CDR3 loop is CASSLDPGRETQYF. The CDR3 DNA reads as TGCGCCAGCAGCTTGGATCCAGGGCGAGAGACCCAGTACTTC.

The table lists this clone with a few counts. The sample has other DNA sequences that encode this CDR3 too. The chain couples TRBV7-9 to TRBJ1-5, with a weak D call TRBD1 (5 bases). Germline V gives CDR1 SEHNR, CDR2 FQNEAQ (reference sequence). CDR3 length: 14 residues. The V end was cut by 4 bases, the J end by 2 bases, with 9 bases between. The CDR3 region is CASSSQGGNQPQHF. The DNA for the CDR3 is TGTGCCAGCAGCTCCCAGGGTGGCAATCAGCCCCAGCATTTT.

The gene calls are TRBV29-1 and TRBJ1-1; no clear D. The CDR3 is 15 residues long. The germline V gene encodes CDR1 SQVTM and CDR2 ANQGSEA. V dropped 7 bases and J dropped 6 bases, with 24 bases sitting between them. CDR3 nucleotides: TGCAGCGCCCTCGACCAGGTCAGGCGGGCGGCTGAAGCTTTCTTT. It specifies CSALDQVRRAAEAFF.

As concerns this clone: The junction differs from germline at one of its ends, possibly a read error. V gene TRBV30 combines with J gene TRBJ1-2; D unresolved. Germline V CDR1 and CDR2: GTSNPN, SVGIG (reference sequence). The CDR3 is made up of 12 amino acids. The CDR3 region is CAWSVTRARVAF. CDR3 coding DNA: TGTGCCTGGAGTGTAACCCGGGCCCGCGTCGCCTTC.

This clone was observed a handful of times. The chain links TRBV6-1 to TRBJ1-3; D not resolved. Per the germline V gene, CDR1 is MNHNS and CDR2 is SASEGT. CDR3 size: 12 residues. V was trimmed by 1 base and J by 3 bases, leaving 1 base between them. The CDR3 DNA reads as TGTGCCAGCAGTGAAGTTGGAAACACCATATATTTT. Residues: CASSEVGNTIYF.

This clone has just a few counts. The CDR3 coding sequence is TGCAGCGTCGGTAGACTAGCGGCCCATAGCACAGATACGCAGTATTTT. Its translation: CSVGRLAAHSTDTQYF. J is TRBJ2-3 and V is TRBV29-1, with 9 bases aligning to TRBD2. The length of the CDR3 is 16 residues. CDR1 and CDR2 (germline): SQVTM, ANQGSEA. After removal of 6 bases from V and 0 bases from J, the junction contained 10 bases not matched to a gene.

This clone was recorded a few times. The gene calls are TRBV2 and TRBJ2-5; weak D call: TRBD1 (6 bases). The CDR3 spans 15 residues. The germline CDR1 and CDR2 sequences are SNHLY and FYNNEI. The ends were cut back, 3 bases at V and 2 bases at J, with 13 bases in the middle. CDR3 protein: CASSEGAADQETQYF. As DNA, the CDR3 is TGTGCCAGCAGTGAGGGGGCGGCCGATCAAGAGACCCAGTACTTC. Full variable domain (missing parts from reference TRBV2 and TRBJ2-5): EPEVTQTPSHQVTQMGQEVILRCVPISNHLYFYWYRQILGQKVEFLVSFYNNEISEKSEIFDDQFSVERPDGSNFTLKIRSTKLEDSAMYFCASSEGAADQETQYFGPGTRLLVL.

This clone was seen ten or more times. The chain joins TRBV9 to TRBJ2-1; D gene uncertain. CDR1 and CDR2 (germline): SGDLS, YYNGEE. This CDR3 region has 12 residues. Trimming removed 7 bases from V and 6 bases from J, with 11 bases in between. CDR3: CASSGEVNEQFF. The CDR3 DNA sequence: TGTGCCAGCTCTGGGGAAGTCAATGAGCAGTTCTTC.

This clone has a handful of counts. The rearrangement links TRBV5-1 to TRBJ2-5; D is uncertain. The CDR3 totals 11 residues. CDR1 SGHRS and CDR2 YFSETQ come from the germline V gene. V was pared by 1 base and J by 4 bases, with 2 bases between. CDR3 residues: CASSLTETQYF. The CDR3 region has the DNA TGCGCCAGCAGCTTGACAGAGACCCAGTACTTC.

The CDR3 bases are TGTGCCTGGAAGATGACGGGGGCCAACGTCCTGACTTTC. Its protein is CAWKMTGANVLTF. This chain connects TRBV30 to TRBJ2-6; D is uncertain. Germline V CDR1 and CDR2: GTSNPN, SVGIG (reference sequence). V was pared by 4 bases and J by 4 bases, with 8 bases between. This CDR3 is 13 amino acids long.